This paragraph reports one TCR beta chain. TCRdb's copy holds only in-frame clones and misses some; the assay was immunoSEQ multiplex PCR. Found here are about 93,000 clones, around 88% of them singletons; the top ten hold roughly 4.9%. The source of the sample is a study of radiotherapy plus CTLA-4 blockade in lung cancer. The V gene's germline CDR1 is SGHRS and CDR2 YFSETQ. V lost 5 bases, J lost 11 bases, and 16 bases lay in between. The CDR3 is 12 residues long. This specimen was peripheral blood, taken from a patient treated with radiotherapy plus ipilimumab. This clonotype was sampled from a human donor with non-small cell lung cancer that progressed on radiotherapy plus ipilimumab. The rearrangement uses TRBV5-1 and TRBJ1-1; D is ambiguous. This CDR3 reads CASRAGVSDAFF. CDR3 nucleotide sequence: TGCGCCAGCAGGGCGGGAGTGTCGGACGCTTTCTTT.